A selection of T cell receptor beta chains follows, all from one sample in a study of T cell responses to AZD1222 COVID-19 vaccine. The data were produced by immunoSEQ multiplex PCR, yet TCRdb's version contains in-frame clones alone and is incomplete. The repertoire holds 99,000 or so clones, roughly 90% seen once, with roughly 2.5% in the top ten. The sample here was peripheral blood, taken on day 0 of AZD1222 vaccination. These receptors all come from an adult in good health. CDR3s include the opening cysteine and the closing phenylalanine or tryptophan. Each record gives: V gene, D gene, J gene, clone size, CDR3 DNA, CDR3 protein. D genes are given only for firm matches. Clone size is shown for a subset of rows, as once, few, many or a class of expanded clone.

TRBV6-5	TRBD2	TRBJ2-7	once	TGTGCCAGCGCTAGTGCGGGAGTCCCCTACGAGCAGTACTTC	CASASAGVPYEQYF
TRBV6-6	TRBD1	TRBJ2-6	-	TGTGCCAGCCAGACAGGGGTCGACTCTGGGGCCAACGTCCTGACTTTC	CASQTGVDSGANVLTF
TRBV5-1	TRBD1	TRBJ2-5	once	TGCGCCAGCAGCTCTGGGACAGGGTACGGGGAGACCCAGTACTTC	CASSSGTGYGETQYF
TRBV3-1/TRBV3-2	-	TRBJ1-1	-	TGTGCCAGCAGCCAAAGTCGAGGGGCTGAAGCTTTCTTT	CASSQSRGAEAFF
TRBV10-2	TRBD2	TRBJ2-1	-	TGCGCCAGCAGTGAGACTCGTACGCGGGAGAAGGGTGAGCAGTTCTTC	CASSETRTREKGEQFF
TRBV2	-	TRBJ2-3	-	TGTGCCAGCAGTTCTCCTTACGGCGAGAATTATGGAGATACGCAGTATTTT	CASSSPYGENYGDTQYF
TRBV10-2	-	TRBJ1-1	-	TGCGCCAGCAGTCCGGGCGCGGGAGACACTGAAGCTTTCTTT	CASSPGAGDTEAFF
TRBV3-1/TRBV3-2	-	TRBJ1-2	-	TGTGCCAGCAGCCAAGTCGGAGAGGAAAGTGGCTACACCTTC	CASSQVGEESGYTF
TRBV28	-	TRBJ2-6	once	TGTGCCAGCAGTCTCCCTCCACGGCCCGGGGCCAACGTCCTGACTTTC	CASSLPPRPGANVLTF
TRBV15	-	TRBJ1-1	-	TGTGCCACCAGCAGAGAGTCTGGGATGAACACTGAAGCTTTCTTT	CATSRESGMNTEAFF
TRBV29-1	-	TRBJ1-4	-	TGCAGCGTTGGCGGTGCCACTAATGAAAAACTGTTTTTT	CSVGGATNEKLFF
TRBV12-3/TRBV12-4	-	TRBJ1-1	-	TGTGCCAGCAGAAGCAGGGTTAACACTGAAGCTTTCTTT	CASRSRVNTEAFF
TRBV3-1/TRBV3-2	TRBD2	TRBJ2-7	-	TGTGCCAGCAGCTTCCGGGCTAGCGGGGCCGGCAAATACGAGCAGTACTTC	CASSFRASGAGKYEQYF
TRBV5-1	-	TRBJ2-2	once	TGCGCCAGCAGCACGGTGGGGGACACCGGGGAGCTGTTTTTT	CASSTVGDTGELFF
TRBV3-1/TRBV3-2	-	TRBJ1-5	-	TGTGCCAGGAGTGCGGGGCCTTGCAATCAGCCCCAGCATTTT	CARSAGPCNQPQHF
TRBV9	TRBD1	TRBJ2-2	-	TGTGCCAGCAGAAGACAGGGGGCGAACACCGGGGAGCTGTTTTTT	CASRRQGANTGELFF
TRBV13	-	TRBJ1-1	-	TGTGCCAGCAGCTTAGGTTCCGGGACGTATTACACTGAAGCTTTCTTT	CASSLGSGTYYTEAFF
TRBV19	TRBD1	TRBJ1-1	-	TGTGCCAGTAGTATTGTTCTGTCGTCAGGGGGGACGAACACTGAAGCTTTCTTT	CASSIVLSSGGTNTEAFF
TRBV5-1	-	TRBJ2-1	-	TGCGCCAGCAGCTCAACCGGGACAACCGAGCAGTTCTTC	CASSSTGTTEQFF
TRBV4-3	-	TRBJ1-2	-	TGCGCCAGCAGCCAAGAGGACAGCCGCCCCTATGGCTACACCTTC	CASSQEDSRPYGYTF
TRBV10-3	TRBD1	TRBJ1-1	few	TGTGCCATCAGTGAAACAGGGGGCCGGGGCACTGAAGCTTTCTTT	CAISETGGRGTEAFF
TRBV27	-	TRBJ2-1	-	TGTGCCAGCAGTTTATTGAATCCGGGCGATGAGCAGTTCTTC	CASSLLNPGDEQFF
TRBV5-1	-	TRBJ2-1	-	TGCGCCAGCAGCTTGGACGGGGAGACCTACAATGAGCAGTTCTTC	CASSLDGETYNEQFF
TRBV13	-	TRBJ1-6	-	TGTGCCAGCAGCTCTGGACCGTTAACTACCTCTTCTTCACCCCTCCACTTT	CASSSGPLTTSSSPLHF
TRBV14	-	TRBJ1-5	-	TGTTCACAGCTGGGCAGGCACAACTATCAGCCCCAGCATTTT	CSQLGRHNYQPQHF
TRBV6-5	-	TRBJ1-2	-	TGTGCCAGCAGCCCCGTAGTGGCTGGCTACACCTTC	CASSPVVAGYTF
TRBV2	TRBD1	TRBJ1-5	-	TGTGCCAGCAGTGAGACAGGGGTGGATCAGCCCCAGCATTTT	CASSETGVDQPQHF
TRBV12-3/TRBV12-4	-	TRBJ1-2	once	TGTGCCAGCAGTAAAGGGACGGGGTATGGCTACACCTTC	CASSKGTGYGYTF
TRBV7-2	-	TRBJ1-6	-	TGTGCCAGCAGCCTAGCGGGGGCGGGTTCACCCCTCCACTTT	CASSLAGAGSPLHF
TRBV12-3/TRBV12-4	-	TRBJ1-1	-	TGTGCCAGCAGTTTAGGAGGGAACACTGAAGCTTTCTTT	CASSLGGNTEAFF
TRBV9	-	TRBJ2-7	-	TGTGCCGAAAGATACGAGCAGTACTTC	CAERYEQYF
TRBV5-1	-	TRBJ1-3	-	TGCGCCAGCAGCTTGGACCCCGTGGGGCTTTCTGGAAACACCATATATTTT	CASSLDPVGLSGNTIYF
TRBV4-1	-	TRBJ2-3	-	TGCGCCAGCAGCCAAGAGGCTCGGAGCCCAGATACGCAGTATTTT	CASSQEARSPDTQYF
TRBV10-3	TRBD2	TRBJ2-1	-	TGTGCCACCCGAATGCTAGCGGACAACAATGAGCAGTTCTTC	CATRMLADNNEQFF
TRBV13	TRBD1	TRBJ1-2	-	TGTGCCAGCAGTTTAGGACAGGGTGAGGTGAGATATGGCTACACCTTC	CASSLGQGEVRYGYTF
TRBV4-1	TRBD1	TRBJ1-2	-	TGCGCCAGCAGCCAAGAGAACAGGGGCGGCTACACCTTC	CASSQENRGGYTF
TRBV29-1	-	TRBJ2-7	-	TGCAGCGTTGAAGGATCGGGATACGAGCAGTACTTC	CSVEGSGYEQYF
TRBV6-5	-	TRBJ2-7	-	TGTGCCAGCAGTTCCCCACCGGGAGAGCAGTACTTC	CASSSPPGEQYF
TRBV6-5	-	TRBJ2-7	-	TGTGCCAGCTCCTCAAGCGTGGGGGGCTCCTACGAGCAGTACTTC	CASSSSVGGSYEQYF
TRBV18	TRBD2	TRBJ2-7	-	TGTGCCAGCTCGCTCATAGCGGGAGGGGACTACGAGCAGTACTTC	CASSLIAGGDYEQYF
TRBV15	-	TRBJ1-5	-	TGTGCCACCAGTGGACAACGGAGTCAGCCCCAGCATTTT	CATSGQRSQPQHF
TRBV19	TRBD1	TRBJ1-1	-	TGTGCCAGTAGTTCCCGGACAGGGGGGGACACTGAAGCTTTCTTT	CASSSRTGGDTEAFF
TRBV11-2	-	TRBJ2-2	once	TGTGCCAGCAGCTTCCTGAGGGGGGGGAACACCGGGGAGCTGTTTTTT	CASSFLRGGNTGELFF
TRBV7-8	-	TRBJ1-4	-	TGTGCCAGCAGCTTAGCTCTTGGGAAGCATGAAAAACTGTTTTTT	CASSLALGKHEKLFF
TRBV7-9	TRBD1	TRBJ2-7	-	TGTGCCAGCAGCTGGGGACAGGGACTCTCCTACGAGCAGTACTTC	CASSWGQGLSYEQYF
TRBV19	-	TRBJ2-7	-	TGTGCCAGTAGTATCGGCAGGGGTGGCGAGCAGTACTTC	CASSIGRGGEQYF
TRBV28	-	TRBJ2-1	-	TGTGCCAGCAGTTTGCTGAGACTCACAGACAATGAGCAGTTCTTC	CASSLLRLTDNEQFF
TRBV27	TRBD1	TRBJ2-1	-	TGTGCCAGCAGTCCTTATATCCAGGGGGTGGATGAGCAGTTCTTC	CASSPYIQGVDEQFF
TRBV19	-	TRBJ1-6	-	TGTGCCAGTAGTATAGGGGAGAGCTCCTATAATTCACCCCTCCACTTT	CASSIGESSYNSPLHF
TRBV24-1	-	TRBJ2-2	-	TGTGCCACCAGTGACCCCTGGGCGAACACCGGGGAGCTGTTTTTT	CATSDPWANTGELFF
TRBV19	-	TRBJ1-2	-	TGTGCCAGTAGTATAGGGAGGCTCCGCAGAATTAACTATGGCTACACCTTC	CASSIGRLRRINYGYTF
TRBV7-2	TRBD2	TRBJ2-1	-	TGTGCCAGCAGCTCTTCCGGGACTAGCGGGATCAATGAGCAGTTCTTC	CASSSSGTSGINEQFF
TRBV27	-	TRBJ1-2	-	TGTGCCACCCGGGATGCGGGTGGCTACACCTTC	CATRDAGGYTF
TRBV27	TRBD1	TRBJ1-5	-	TGTGCCAGCAGTTTAGGGACAGACGGGGATCAGCCCCAGCATTTT	CASSLGTDGDQPQHF
TRBV7-2	-	TRBJ2-7	-	TGTGCCAGCAGCTCCGATCCGGGACACCTTCTTAAGTGCTTC	CASSSDPGHLLKCF
TRBV18	TRBD1	TRBJ1-1	-	TGTGCCAGCTCACCACTCACTACAGGGGCGATTGAAGCTTTCTTT	CASSPLTTGAIEAFF
TRBV9	TRBD2	TRBJ2-2	-	TGTGCCAGCAGCGTTACTAGCGGGAACACCGGGGAGCTGTTTTTT	CASSVTSGNTGELFF
TRBV5-4	-	TRBJ2-5	-	TGTGCCAGCGGCTGGGGGGCGGGAGATGAAGAGACCCAGTACTTC	CASGWGAGDEETQYF
TRBV5-4	TRBD1	TRBJ1-6	-	TGTGCCAGCAGGGGGACAGGCTATAATTCACCCCTCCACTTT	CASRGTGYNSPLHF